What follows describes a single T cell receptor beta chain. Trimming at V came to 4 bases and at J to 3 bases, leaving 6 bases not matched to a gene. CDR3 length equals 14 residues. Germline V lookup: CDR1 SGHRS, CDR2 YFSETQ. The sample comes from a study of technical replicates of blood from a handful of donors. This table comes from immunoSEQ multiplex PCR, and its TCRdb copy is limited to in-frame clones, with some not included. The repertoire includes roughly 81,000 clones, approximately 86% of them detected once, and approximately 5% sits in the top ten. This chain uses TRBV5-1 with TRBJ2-7; the match to TRBD2 covers 8 bases. This clonotype was sampled from a human donor in good health. Some clones in this sample may be carry-over from other donors' samples. Sequencing was performed on PBMCs. CDR3 amino acids: CASSVAGHHYEQYF. CDR3 nucleotides: TGCGCCAGCAGCGTAGCGGGACACCACTACGAGCAGTACTTC.